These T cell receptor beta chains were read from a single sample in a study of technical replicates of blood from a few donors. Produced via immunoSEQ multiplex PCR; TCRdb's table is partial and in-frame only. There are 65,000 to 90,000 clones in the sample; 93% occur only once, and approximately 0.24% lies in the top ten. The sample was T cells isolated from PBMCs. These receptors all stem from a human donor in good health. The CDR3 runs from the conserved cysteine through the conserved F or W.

CASPTGIPNTEAFF TRBJ1-1 TRBV7-9
CASSSSFEQYF TRBJ2-7 TRBV11-2
CAITGDVGQPQHF TRBJ1-5 TRBV10-3
CAWSVRRGQETQYF TRBJ2-5 TRBV30
CASSISGLADGPAYEQYF TRBJ2-7 TRBV19
CASHPARGEGYGYTF TRBJ1-2 TRBV19
CSVEQNTEAFF TRBJ1-1 TRBV29-1
CASSLQDPGLAYYTGELFF TRBJ2-2 TRBV28
CASSLGGLGSNGAYEQYF TRBJ2-7 TRBV7-9
CASSFLAGGGTGELFF TRBJ2-2 TRBV6-5
CASSLSPDRVASPLHF TRBJ1-6 TRBV11-2
CASSGRVAYEQYF TRBJ2-7 TRBV5-1
CASSEVLSEAFF TRBJ1-1 TRBV6-1
CASSLMGGEQPQHF TRBJ1-5 TRBV5-1
CASSGWTGGATKNIQYF TRBJ2-4 TRBV19
CASGRSRQPQHF TRBJ1-5 TRBV2
CASSARLAGEQYF TRBJ2-7 TRBV6-1
CASSFDRADGYTF TRBJ1-2 TRBV6-5
CASSLGPEGTGELFF TRBJ2-2 TRBV5-1
CASSLFFTTGTGDEKLFF TRBJ1-4 TRBV27